What follows is one TCR beta chain and its context. Clones were sequenced by immunoSEQ multiplex PCR, and TCRdb holds only the in-frame ones, with some missing. The sample lists 250,000 to 350,000 clones; about nine tenths were seen once. These data come from a study of blood T cell repertoires in COVID-19. Looking at the study overall: Sample material is recorded as cDNA or gDNA derived from T cells, B-cell-depleted T cells, or PBMCs.

The trim removed 0 bases at V and 4 bases at J, leaving 13 bases unmatched. Germline lookup yields CDR1 SGHDN and CDR2 FVKESK. The CDR3 is 18 amino acids. The source material was peripheral blood. The clonotype comes from a woman between 50 and 59 years old who had recovered from COVID-19. This chain uses TRBV14 with TRBJ1-1; 8 bases map to TRBD1. The CDR3 is CASSQEETWTGTLTEAFF. In DNA, the CDR3 is TGTGCCAGCAGCCAAGAAGAGACATGGACAGGGACCCTCACTGAAGCTTTCTTT.